Listed below are T cell receptor beta chains from one sample, sequenced in a study of radiation and T cells in renal cell carcinoma. TCRdb keeps only in-frame clones here, not all; method: immunoSEQ multiplex PCR. The data hold about 86,000 clones, with about 85% observed a single time. The specimen comprised blood, sampled from a patient whose treatment included radiotherapy and nephrectomy. These receptors were obtained from a man aged 45-60 years with renal cell carcinoma. CDR3s include the opening cysteine and the closing phenylalanine or tryptophan. The D gene is left open where the match is weak. Clone size is not always given. Where it is, it says once, few, many or a class for expanded clones.

>few|TRBJ2-7|NA|TRBV10-3
CAISVSGTTFSYEQYF
TGTGCCATCAGTGTTTCCGGGACAACCTTCTCCTACGAGCAGTACTTC
>NA|TRBJ2-7|TRBD2|TRBV5-1
CASSLDSAGAGEQYF
TGCGCCAGCAGCTTGGACTCGGCGGGAGCGGGCGAGCAGTACTTC
>NA|TRBJ1-5|NA|TRBV18
CASSPRGDENQPQHF
TGTGCCAGCTCACCTCGCGGGGATGAAAATCAGCCCCAGCATTTT
>NA|TRBJ2-7|NA|TRBV7-9
CASSLVARGEQYF
TGTGCCAGCAGCTTAGTGGCCCGTGGCGAGCAGTACTTC
>NA|TRBJ1-1|TRBD1|TRBV28
CASSSDRFLWNTEAFF
TGTGCCAGCAGTTCGGACAGGTTTCTATGGAACACTGAAGCTTTCTTT
>NA|TRBJ2-2|NA|TRBV11-2
CASSRGGGPPGELFF
TGTGCCAGCAGCCGAGGAGGGGGGCCCCCCGGGGAGCTGTTTTTT
>NA|TRBJ2-7|TRBD2|TRBV29-1
CSVVPGTSLYEQYF
TGCAGCGTTGTCCCCGGGACTAGCCTCTACGAGCAGTACTTC
>NA|TRBJ2-1|NA|TRBV7-7
CASSLGSFNEQFF
TGTGCTAGCAGCTTAGGGTCGTTTAATGAGCAGTTCTTC
>NA|TRBJ2-5|NA|TRBV14
CASSPHRGGLGETQYF
TGTGCCAGCAGCCCCCACCGGGGCGGGTTAGGAGAGACCCAGTACTTC
>once|TRBJ1-1|NA|TRBV18
CASSPRSGGRDTEAFF
TGTGCCAGCTCACCGCGTTCCGGGGGTCGGGACACTGAAGCTTTCTTT
>NA|TRBJ2-7|NA|TRBV2
CASSSGGIYEQYF
TGTGCCAGCAGCTCAGGGGGGATTTACGAGCAGTACTTC
>NA|TRBJ2-7|NA|TRBV19
CASSITRDYEQYF
TGTGCCAGTAGTATTACCAGGGACTACGAGCAGTACTTC
>NA|TRBJ2-7|TRBD1|TRBV7-9
CASSFDRAYEQYF
TGTGCCAGCAGCTTTGACAGGGCCTACGAGCAGTACTTC
>once|TRBJ2-7|TRBD1|TRBV27
CASSLPPPQGPPYEQYF
TGTGCCAGCAGTTTACCCCCCCCACAGGGGCCCCCCTACGAGCAGTACTTC
>NA|TRBJ2-7|TRBD2|TRBV5-1
CASSLALAGGAYEQYF
TGCGCCAGCAGCTTGGCACTAGCGGGGGGAGCGTACGAGCAGTACTTC
>NA|TRBJ1-3|NA|TRBV7-2
CASSPGGWGNTIYF
TGTGCCAGCAGCCCGGGCGGCTGGGGGAACACCATATATTTT
>once|TRBJ1-5|TRBD1|TRBV10-3
CAISEWTGGNQPQHF
TGTGCCATCAGTGAGTGGACAGGGGGCAATCAGCCCCAGCATTTT
>NA|TRBJ1-1|NA|TRBV27
CASSLSFRLNTEAFF
TGTGCCAGCAGTTTATCCTTCAGGTTGAACACTGAAGCTTTCTTT
>NA|TRBJ1-5|NA|TRBV6-5
CASSYRAGDQPQHF
TGTGCCAGCAGTTACAGGGCAGGGGATCAGCCCCAGCATTTT
>NA|TRBJ2-7|TRBD1|TRBV5-1
CASSWNDRGAEQYF
TGCGCCAGCAGCTGGAACGACAGGGGTGCCGAGCAGTACTTC
>NA|TRBJ2-7|NA|TRBV12-5
CASGPLGLPNYEQYF
TGTGCTAGTGGACCCCTCGGACTCCCTAACTACGAGCAGTACTTC
>few|TRBJ2-2|NA|TRBV10-3
CASRGPATNTGELFF
TGTGCCTCAAGGGGACCAGCAACGAACACCGGGGAGCTGTTTTTT
>NA|TRBJ2-1|NA|TRBV11-3
CASSGSSYNEQFF
TGTGCCAGCAGCGGGAGCTCCTACAATGAGCAGTTCTTC
>NA|TRBJ2-5|NA|TRBV7-2
CASSLNGGGGETQYF
TGTGCCAGCAGCTTAAACGGGGGTGGAGGAGAGACCCAGTACTTC
>few|TRBJ1-1|TRBD1|TRBV28
CASSPKGARSNTEAFF
TGTGCCAGCAGTCCCAAGGGGGCCCGCTCGAACACTGAAGCTTTCTTT
>once|TRBJ2-1|TRBD2|TRBV7-8
CASSLEGLAGRGGQFF
TGTGCCAGCAGCTTAGAGGGACTAGCGGGAAGAGGAGGGCAGTTCTTC
>NA|TRBJ2-5|NA|TRBV5-1
CASSLAGLETQYF
TGCGCCAGCAGCTTGGCTGGGCTGGAGACCCAGTACTTC
>NA|TRBJ1-5|TRBD1|TRBV6-1
CASSANRGRNQPQHF
TGTGCCAGCAGTGCAAACAGGGGTCGTAATCAGCCCCAGCATTTT
>NA|TRBJ1-5|NA|TRBV19
CASSYAGFQPQHF
TGTGCCAGTAGTTATGCGGGGTTTCAGCCCCAGCATTTT
>once|TRBJ1-2|TRBD1|TRBV30
CAWSDLGTVPFNYGYTF
TGTGCCTGGAGTGACCTCGGGACAGTCCCATTCAACTATGGCTACACCTTC
>once|TRBJ2-5|NA|TRBV7-9
CASAFGGQQETQYF
TGTGCCAGCGCTTTCGGGGGCCAACAAGAGACCCAGTACTTC
>NA|TRBJ2-7|NA|TRBV5-6
CASSFRQTGYEQYF
TGTGCCAGCAGCTTTCGACAGACAGGCTACGAGCAGTACTTC
>NA|TRBJ1-1|NA|TRBV10-1
CASSEYRGAEAFF
TGCGCCAGCAGTGAGTACCGGGGGGCGGAAGCTTTCTTT
>NA|TRBJ2-2|TRBD2|TRBV27
CASSLNLAGAGELFF
TGTGCCAGCAGTTTAAATTTGGCGGGAGCCGGGGAGCTGTTTTTT
>once|TRBJ1-5|NA|TRBV2
CASRDTANQPQHF
TGTGCCAGCAGGGACACGGCCAATCAGCCCCAGCATTTT
>NA|TRBJ2-5|NA|TRBV10-1
CASSEDRTQETQYF
TGCGCCAGCAGTGAAGACAGAACACAAGAGACCCAGTACTTC
>NA|TRBJ1-1|NA|TRBV7-2
CASSLSIGTRAFF
TGTGCCAGCAGCTTATCTATCGGAACAAGAGCTTTCTTT
>NA|TRBJ1-5|NA|TRBV7-6
CASSQDNQPQHF
TGTGCCAGCAGCCAGGACAATCAGCCCCAGCATTTT
>NA|TRBJ1-1|NA|TRBV25-1
CASSDSSQGETEAFF
TGTGCCAGCAGTGATAGTTCACAGGGAGAGACTGAAGCTTTCTTT
>NA|TRBJ1-4|NA|TRBV30
CAWTGIGHEKLFF
TGTGCCTGGACCGGGATAGGCCATGAAAAACTGTTTTTT
>NA|TRBJ1-4|TRBD1|TRBV7-2
CASSSDRAVEKLFF
TGTGCCAGCAGCTCAGACAGGGCCGTTGAAAAACTGTTTTTT
>NA|TRBJ2-7|TRBD2|TRBV7-2
CASSPGSGGLTYEQYF
TGTGCCAGCAGCCCCGGGAGCGGGGGCCTCACCTACGAGCAGTACTTC
>NA|TRBJ1-1|NA|TRBV10-1
CATSTGLFNTEAFF
TGCGCCACCTCCACGGGACTTTTCAACACTGAAGCTTTCTTT
>NA|TRBJ2-1|TRBD2|TRBV6-1
CASSGLAGGGDEQFF
TGTGCCAGCAGTGGACTAGCGGGGGGAGGGGATGAGCAGTTCTTC
>once|TRBJ1-2|NA|TRBV5-6
CASSPGDADNYGYTF
TGTGCCAGCAGCCCCGGGGACGCGGACAACTATGGCTACACCTTC
>NA|TRBJ1-2|NA|TRBV7-2
CASSPEQGRGGYTF
TGTGCCAGCAGCCCTGAACAGGGCCGGGGTGGCTACACCTTC
>NA|TRBJ2-3|NA|TRBV4-3
CASSQEGLAYTDTQYF
TGCGCCAGCAGCCAAGAGGGCCTAGCGTACACAGATACGCAGTATTTT
>few|TRBJ1-5|TRBD1|TRBV10-3
CAISEEAGGIQPQHF
TGTGCCATCAGTGAGGAGGCAGGGGGCATTCAGCCCCAGCATTTT
>NA|TRBJ2-7|TRBD1|TRBV12-5
CASGLGPGQGAYEQYF
TGTGCTAGTGGTTTGGGTCCGGGACAGGGGGCCTACGAGCAGTACTTC
>NA|TRBJ2-1|NA|TRBV28
CASSVYYNEQFF
TGTGCCAGCAGTGTGTACTACAATGAGCAGTTCTTC
>NA|TRBJ2-5|NA|TRBV5-1
CASSLIPGKQETQYF
TGCGCCAGCAGCTTAATCCCAGGGAAACAAGAGACCCAGTACTTC
>NA|TRBJ1-6|NA|TRBV4-2
CASSQGGGTSPNNSPLHF
TGTGCCAGCAGCCAAGGGGGAGGGACTTCGCCCAATAATTCACCCCTCCACTTT
>NA|TRBJ2-6|NA|TRBV7-3
CASSSSSGANVLTF
TGTGCCAGCAGCTCGAGCTCTGGGGCCAACGTCCTGACTTTC
>NA|TRBJ1-2|NA|TRBV4-1
CASSQEGGGTTNGYTF
TGCGCCAGCAGCCAAGAAGGCGGGGGGACAACAAATGGCTACACCTTC